The rows below give T cell receptor beta chains drawn from one sample of a study of cytomegalovirus exposure and HLA in healthy donors. The protocol was immunoSEQ multiplex PCR, while the TCRdb copy is restricted to in-frame clones and leaves out a portion. The sample lists some 250,000 clones, 82% seen once, with 5% to 6.5% in the top ten. Sequenced sample: PBMCs. The receptor set was obtained from a woman aged 35 to 49 in good health and CMV-seropositive. Each CDR3 is given with its conserved first and last residue. The order of the fields is J gene, D gene, V gene, clone size, CDR3 DNA, CDR3 protein. A D gene is named only where the DNA matches it firmly. Size values are once, few and many counts, or a class for expanded clones, and some rows have none.

TRBJ2-7 | TRBD2 | TRBV7-9 | NA | TGTTCCAGCAGCTTAATCGCTAGCGGGATATACGAGCAGTACTTC | CSSSLIASGIYEQYF
TRBJ2-1 | TRBD2 | TRBV4-2 | once | TGTGCCAGCAGCCAAGTAGGCGGGACTACAGCAGATGAGCAGTTCTTC | CASSQVGGTTADEQFF
TRBJ2-7 | TRBD1 | TRBV6-6 | NA | TGTGCCAGCAGTTACTCCGGGACAGGGGGGGAGCAGTACTTC | CASSYSGTGGEQYF
TRBJ2-2 | TRBD2 | TRBV10-3 | NA | TGTGCCATCAGGCCCGGGACTAGCGGGAGGGCCGGGGAGCTGTTTTTT | CAIRPGTSGRAGELFF
TRBJ2-1 | TRBD2 | TRBV4-2 | once | TGTGCCAGCAGCCATGCCGGGACTAGCGGGTTTAATGAGCAGTTCTTC | CASSHAGTSGFNEQFF
TRBJ1-1 | TRBD1 | TRBV27 | NA | TGTGCCAGCAGTTTATTGGAGGGGGCCGAAGCTTTCTTT | CASSLLEGAEAFF
TRBJ1-4 | TRBD1 | TRBV4-3 | NA | TGCGCCAGCAGCCAAGAACAATCGGACAGGGTAACTAATGAAAAACTGTTTTTT | CASSQEQSDRVTNEKLFF
TRBJ1-1 | TRBD1 | TRBV28 | NA | TGTGCCAGCAGTTGGGGGGACAGGGGGATCACTGAAGCTTTCTTT | CASSWGDRGITEAFF
TRBJ2-7 | NA | TRBV14 | once | TGTGCCAGCAGCGGTGGCCAGGGCCCTGTGAACGAGCAGTACTTC | CASSGGQGPVNEQYF
TRBJ1-2 | NA | TRBV19 | NA | TGTGCCAGTAGTAATGAGGGATTGCGCTATGGCTACACCTTC | CASSNEGLRYGYTF
TRBJ2-7 | TRBD1 | TRBV27 | NA | TGTGCCAGCAGTTCCGGACAGGGATACGAGCAGTACTTC | CASSSGQGYEQYF
TRBJ2-1 | NA | TRBV14 | NA | TGTGCCAGCAGCCGAGACAGGTCGGGATCTGAGTTCTTC | CASSRDRSGSEFF
TRBJ2-3 | NA | TRBV7-2 | NA | TGTGCCAGCGGATTACAGGTAGCTTGGGATACGCAGTATTTT | CASGLQVAWDTQYF
TRBJ2-3 | TRBD2 | TRBV6-6 | NA | TGTGCCAGCAGCCCCCAGCGGGAGGGAGAGGCAGATACGCAGTATTTT | CASSPQREGEADTQYF
TRBJ2-2 | TRBD1 | TRBV12-5 | NA | TGTGCTAGTACCGGGGACAGGGCTGTTGACACCGGGGAGCTGTTTTTT | CASTGDRAVDTGELFF
TRBJ2-5 | NA | TRBV30 | NA | TGTGCCTGGAGCCCGGGACTCAAGTACCAAGAGACCCAGTACTTC | CAWSPGLKYQETQYF
TRBJ1-1 | NA | TRBV6-1 | few | TGTGCCAGCAGTGTCGTACAGGTGGGGGGCACTGAAGCTTTCTTT | CASSVVQVGGTEAFF
TRBJ1-2 | TRBD1 | TRBV4-3 | NA | TGCGCCAGCAGTCGGGACAGGGGTAGGGGCTACACCTTC | CASSRDRGRGYTF
TRBJ1-1 | NA | TRBV6-6 | NA | TGTGCCAGCAGCCCCGACACTGAAGCTTTCTTT | CASSPDTEAFF
TRBJ1-5 | NA | TRBV6-5 | NA | TGTGCCAGCAGTTACTCGGGAGTTAGCAATCAGCCCCAGCATTTT | CASSYSGVSNQPQHF
TRBJ1-6 | NA | TRBV7-8 | NA | TGTGCCAGCAGTGAGGAGGGGACCTATAATTCACCCCTCCACTTT | CASSEEGTYNSPLHF
TRBJ1-1 | NA | TRBV30 | NA | TGTGCCTGGAGTTTGGGGGGGAACACTGAAGCTTTCTTT | CAWSLGGNTEAFF
TRBJ2-7 | NA | TRBV7-9 | NA | TGTGCCAGCAGTACAACAGAGCCCTACGAGCAGTACTTC | CASSTTEPYEQYF
TRBJ2-7 | NA | TRBV7-2 | NA | TGTGCCAGCAGCTCAGAGGGGGGGCGACCCTACGAGCAGTACTTC | CASSSEGGRPYEQYF
TRBJ1-4 | TRBD1 | TRBV18 | NA | TGTGCCAGCTCTAAAGAGACAGGGATGGAAAAACTGTTTTTT | CASSKETGMEKLFF
TRBJ2-5 | TRBD2 | TRBV9 | NA | TGTGCCAGCAGCGTAGAACCTAGCGGGGCGGAGACCCAGTACTTC | CASSVEPSGAETQYF
TRBJ2-7 | NA | TRBV2 | NA | TGTGCCAGCAGTGAAGCGGGGGACACTTATTCCTACGAGCAGTACTTC | CASSEAGDTYSYEQYF